Given below is one TCR beta chain in context. As yet, its antigen is unknown. The method was immunoSEQ multiplex PCR; TCRdb's version includes in-frame clones alone and lacks a portion of them. The repertoire consists of around 21,000 clones, with approximately 81% occurring once and the leading ten covering around 25%. The data originate from a study of T cells in tumors after PD-1 blockade. Study-level background: Excluded were patients with checkpoint blockade, immunosuppressants, or radiotherapy or other anti-cancer therapy within 4 weeks. During anti-PD-1 treatment, some patients continued daily vismodegib 150 mg. Blood samples averaged 113,528 templates (range about 21,000-260,000) and fewer than 40,000 unique clonotypes.

There are 17 residues in the CDR3. Germline CDR1 KGHDR, CDR2 SFDVKD. The V segment lost 3 bases and the J segment 8 bases; nucleotides outside the gene matches: 9. Study-level findings and limits: Blood contained about 40% of the tumor's TCR clonotypes.

This chain links TRBV24-1 with TRBJ2-1; 13 positions match TRBD2. Sequencing was performed on PBMCs, taken after anti-PD-1 therapy. The sequence was collected from a human donor with advanced basal cell or squamous cell carcinoma (not recorded which). The chain's CDR3 is CATSDRTSGRAKDEQFF. The CDR3 DNA is TGTGCCACCAGTGATCGTACTAGCGGGAGGGCCAAAGATGAGCAGTTCTTC.